This passage covers 25 T cell receptor beta chains from one sample sequenced in a study. One entry per CDR3 protein results from TCRdb running MiXCR on the RT-PCR reads. The sample has almost 700,000 distinct CDR3 sequences, around 14% seen once. Specimen: memory CD4+ T cells from blood. These receptor sequences come from a female donor in good health, serving as a healthy control.

This clonotype was detected a few times. The chain uses TRBV24-1 and TRBJ1-1; 7 nucleotides line up with TRBD1. J gave up 8 bases and V 3 bases, and 14 bases lay outside the gene matches. This CDR3 comprises 16 residues. Germline-derived CDR1 and CDR2 are KGHDR and SFDVKD. Written as DNA, the CDR3 is TGTGCCACCAGTGATAAACGGACAGGAGGGCCCCTCGAAGCTTTCTTT. It encodes CATSDKRTGGPLEAFF.

This clonotype was seen many times. The chain links TRBV7-2 to TRBJ2-3, with D unresolved. Trimming pared 8 bases from V and 1 base from J, leaving 10 bases between. The CDR3 runs 13 residues. CDR1 is SGHTA, CDR2 FQGNSA, per germline. CDR3 protein: CASGAVRTDTQYF. CDR3 bases: TGTGCCAGCGGTGCGGTACGCACAGATACGCAGTATTTT.

This clonotype has ten or more counts. The chain combines TRBV7-9 with TRBJ1-1; no clear D gene. Trimming removed 5 bases at V and 2 bases at J, with 12 bases between. This CDR3 contains 14 residues. In germline, CDR1 is SEHNR, CDR2 FQNEAQ (reference sequence). The CDR3 coding sequence is TGTGCCAGCAGCCCCCAACAAATTAACACTGAAGCTTTCTTT. Translated, it gives CASSPQQINTEAFF.

This clonotype was detected ten times or more. V gene TRBV6-5 combines with J gene TRBJ2-7, with 9 bases that match TRBD1. The germline V gene has CDR1 MNHEY and CDR2 SVGAGI. This CDR3 comprises 15 residues. Trimming at V came to 5 bases and at J to 0 bases, leaving 5 bases not matched to a gene. DNA for the CDR3: TGTGCCAGCAGTGGCCGGGACAGGGTCTCCTACGAGCAGTACTTC. Its translation: CASSGRDRVSYEQYF.

The chain couples TRBV20-1 to TRBJ2-1; TRBD2 matches at 9 bases. This CDR3 spans 17 amino acids. With V trimmed by 6 bases and J by 5 bases, 17 bases remained unmatched. Germline V gives CDR1 DFQATT, CDR2 SNEGSKA (reference sequence). CDR3 coding DNA: TGCAGTGCGCACCTTCCAGAGGCGGGAGGGGGGCACAATGAGCAGTTCTTC. It is translated as CSAHLPEAGGGHNEQFF.

A single count supports this clonotype. V usage is TRBV28 and J usage is TRBJ1-1; tentatively, D is TRBD1 (6 bases). The CDR3 contains 13 residues. The V and J ends lost 3 bases and 5 bases respectively, with 10 bases between them. From germline, CDR1 is MDHEN and CDR2 SYDVKM. For the CDR3, the DNA is TGTGCCAGCAGTTTCCGAACAGGGACTGAAGCTTTCTTT. Translation: CASSFRTGTEAFF.

The V call is TRBV2, the J call TRBJ2-1, with 7 nucleotides matching TRBD2. J gave up 10 bases and V 6 bases, and 12 bases lay outside the gene matches. The CDR3 spans 14 residues. Germline CDR1 and CDR2: SNHLY and FYNNEI. The CDR3 bases are TGTGCCAGCAGCAGGGAGGGAGGGCCTTGGGAGCAGTTCTTC. Encoded protein: CASSREGGPWEQFF.

The gene calls are TRBV7-3 and TRBJ2-6, with 11 nucleotides matching TRBD1. The CDR3 has 18 residues. Germline V CDR1 and CDR2: SGHTA, FQGTGA. J was trimmed by 3 bases and V by 4 bases; bases with no gene match: 8. The CDR3 protein is CASSSRTGGVSGANVLTF. The CDR3 coding sequence is TGTGCCAGCAGCTCCCGGACAGGGGGCGTAAGTGGGGCCAACGTCCTGACTTTC.

This clonotype was found many times. The chain employs TRBV10-3 and TRBJ1-1; D not resolved. CDR3 length: 13 residues. V lost 7 bases and J 0 bases, leaving 9 bases between the germline ends. In germline, CDR1 is ENHRY, CDR2 SYGVKD. The CDR3 DNA reads TGTGCCATCAATCGGGAATTGAACACTGAAGCTTTCTTT. Its translation: CAINRELNTEAFF.

In this sample, this clonotype turned up many times. This chain connects TRBV11-2 to TRBJ1-1; no firm D call. The CDR3 runs 11 residues. The V gene lost 7 bases and the J gene lost 2 bases, with 5 bases spanning the gap. From germline, CDR1 is SGHAT and CDR2 FQNNGV. Here the CDR3 reads CASNGNTEAFF. CDR3 coding DNA: TGTGCCAGCAACGGAAACACTGAAGCTTTCTTT.

This clonotype was recorded a few times. The chain recombines TRBV5-1 with TRBJ1-4; 7 bases fit TRBD1. This CDR3 region has 15 residues. Germline V CDR1 and CDR2: SGHRS, YFSETQ. Trimming cost V 0 bases and J 8 bases; bases outside gene matches: 7. The CDR3 reads CASSLAPGGREKLFF. CDR3 in DNA: TGCGCCAGCAGCTTGGCCCCAGGGGGTCGGGAAAAACTGTTTTTT.

This chain connects TRBV7-9 to TRBJ2-1; D unclear. From germline, CDR1 is SEHNR and CDR2 FQNEAQ (reference sequence). This CDR3 has 13 residues. V lost 5 bases and J lost 9, with 14 bases in between. DNA for the CDR3: TGTGCCAGCAGCCCGTCCCAAACCACTGAGCAGTTCTTC. Translation: CASSPSQTTEQFF.

Only a few counts were recorded for this clonotype. The chain uses TRBV20-1 and TRBJ2-7, with 8 bases that match TRBD2. This CDR3 is 14 amino acids long. The trim removed 6 bases at V and 5 bases at J, leaving 12 bases unmatched. CDR1 and CDR2 from the germline V gene are DFQATT and SNEGSKA (reference sequence). The CDR3 DNA is TGCAGTGCCCCAAGAGCGGGAGCTCGCCACGAGCAGTACTTC. Its translation is CSAPRAGARHEQYF.

This chain uses TRBV2 with TRBJ2-1; 9 nucleotides match TRBD1. Germline V lookup: CDR1 SNHLY, CDR2 FYNNEI. Losses at the gene ends were 8 bases for V and 5 bases for J; bases not matched to a gene: 4. The CDR3 loop spans 13 amino acids. CDR3 loop: CASPGQGNNEQFF. The CDR3 region has the DNA TGTGCCAGCCCCGGACAGGGGAACAATGAGCAGTTCTTC.

This clonotype appeared a few times. The rearrangement links TRBV6-1 to TRBJ1-5; D gene uncertain. The CDR3 is made up of 10 amino acids. With 6 bases removed from V and 11 bases from J, the gap between germline ends came to 8 bases. Germline loops: CDR1 MNHNS, CDR2 SASEGT. The CDR3 protein is CASSIETQHF. CDR3 DNA sequence: TGTGCCAGCAGCATCGAGACCCAGCATTTT.

V gene TRBV5-8 combines with J gene TRBJ1-2, with a possible D match to TRBD1 (5 bases). Germline CDR1 reads SGHTS; CDR2 reads YDEGEE. The CDR3 runs 13 residues. V was pared by 7 bases and J by 1 base, with 11 bases between. CDR3 sequence reads: CASGAVGNYGYTF. For the CDR3, the DNA is TGTGCCAGCGGGGCTGTGGGTAACTATGGCTACACCTTC.

The chain carries TRBV19 and TRBJ2-7; D is undetermined. Germline CDR1 LNHDA, CDR2 SQIVND (reference sequence). CDR3 length: 15 amino acids. V gave up 1 base and J gave up 3 bases, with 13 bases separating them. Here the CDR3 reads CASSIGSANYYEQYF. The CDR3 region has the DNA TGTGCCAGTAGTATAGGAAGCGCCAACTACTACGAGCAGTACTTC.

This clonotype was detected ten times or more. The chain recombines TRBV2 with TRBJ1-5, with D unresolved. CDR3 length: 14 residues. CDR1 and CDR2 (germline): SNHLY, FYNNEI. Trimming removed 6 bases from V and 2 bases from J, with 11 bases in between. The CDR3 region has the DNA TGTGCCAGCAGCGTAACCAGTGGCAATCAGCCCCAGCATTTT. Translation: CASSVTSGNQPQHF.

This clonotype has at least ten counts. V is TRBV5-1 and J is TRBJ1-1; D is perhaps TRBD1 (5 bases). This CDR3 comprises 14 residues. V was cut by 2 bases and J by 5 bases, with 13 bases left in between. Per the germline V gene, CDR1 is SGHRS and CDR2 is YFSETQ. DNA for the CDR3: TGCGCCAGCAGCTTACAGGACGAACGGACTGAAGCTTTCTTT. It encodes CASSLQDERTEAFF. Drawing the rest from reference TRBV5-1 and TRBJ1-1, the complete variable domain is KAGVTQTPRYLIKTRGQQVTLSCSPISGHRSVSWYQQTPGQGLQFLFEYFSETQRNKGNFPGRFSGRQFSNSRSEMNVSTLELGDSALYLCASSLQDERTEAFFGQGTRLTVV.

This clonotype was counted between two and nine times. The genes are TRBV24-1 and TRBJ2-7; 9 bases map to TRBD1. V trimming: 4 bases; J trimming: 5 bases; junction bases outside the gene matches: 5. The CDR3 runs 14 residues. Germline CDR1 KGHDR, CDR2 SFDVKD. The CDR3 nucleotides read TGTGCCACCAGTGAGGGCGGACAGGGGCACGAGCAGTACTTC. Encoded protein: CATSEGGQGHEQYF.

This clonotype was seen ten or more times. This chain links TRBV5-1 with TRBJ2-1; D call uncertain. This CDR3 has 13 amino acids. V gave up 4 bases and J gave up 5 bases, with 10 bases separating them. Looked up from germline, CDR1 is SGHRS and CDR2 is YFSETQ. The CDR3 region is CASSIVPNNEQFF. The CDR3 coding sequence is TGCGCCAGCAGCATCGTCCCCAACAATGAGCAGTTCTTC.

Ten or more counts support this clonotype. The CDR3 protein is CASSSTLGLSYEQYF. The CDR3 region has the DNA TGCGCCAGCAGCTCTACTCTCGGTCTCTCCTACGAGCAGTACTTC. The rearrangement joins TRBV5-1 to TRBJ2-7; D not certain. CDR1 and CDR2 from the germline V gene are SGHRS and YFSETQ. V was shortened by 3 bases and J by 0 bases, with 13 bases between the two germline ends. The CDR3 extends over 15 amino acids. Filled out from reference TRBV5-1 and TRBJ2-7, the complete variable domain reads KAGVTQTPRYLIKTRGQQVTLSCSPISGHRSVSWYQQTPGQGLQFLFEYFSETQRNKGNFPGRFSGRQFSNSRSEMNVSTLELGDSALYLCASSSTLGLSYEQYFGPGTRLTVT.

The V gene is TRBV6-2 or TRBV6-3, the J gene TRBJ2-1; 13 positions agree with TRBD2. With 5 bases clipped from V and 10 bases from J, the junction kept 14 bases outside the gene matches. CDR3 size: 17 residues. Germline V gene sequence: CDR1 MNHEY, CDR2 SVGEGT. The CDR3 DNA follows: TGTGCCAGCAGTGCCGGACTAGCGGGAGATGTGTTTGGAGAGCAGTTCTTC. Residues: CASSAGLAGDVFGEQFF.

This clonotype was seen ten or more times. The rearrangement joins TRBV6-5 to TRBJ1-2; the D is unclear. V lost 2 bases and J 7 bases, leaving 14 bases between the germline ends. Germline V gene sequence: CDR1 MNHEY, CDR2 SVGAGI. The CDR3 has 14 amino acids. Here the CDR3 reads CASSYLSRRGGYTF. Here the CDR3 DNA reads TGTGCCAGCAGTTACCTTTCCAGGCGAGGTGGCTACACCTTC.

The CDR3 is CASRRDREADQPQHF. The CDR3 nucleotides are TGTGCCAGCAGACGGGACAGGGAAGCGGATCAGCCCCAGCATTTT. The chain carries TRBV6-5 and TRBJ1-5; the match to TRBD1 covers 9 bases. V was pared by 6 bases and J by 5 bases, with 8 bases of the junction left unmatched. Germline V gene data show CDR1 as MNHEY and CDR2 as SVGAGI. The CDR3 contains 15 residues.